The next 5 T cell receptor beta chains were all read from a single sample in a study of neurological immune-mediated disorders. TCRdb independently ran MiXCR on the 5' RACE reads; one entry per CDR3 protein. The table lists 20,000 to 30,000 distinct CDR3 sequences, about 13% of them singletons. Sequenced input: PBMCs. The receptors were sampled from a woman in her fifties or sixties with HTLV-1-associated myelopathy (HAM/TSP).

This clonotype was seen many times. The rearrangement joins TRBV6-2 or TRBV6-3 to TRBJ1-1, with D perhaps TRBD1 (5 bases). Germline loops: CDR1 MNHEY, CDR2 SVGEGT. The CDR3 has 15 residues. The V and J ends lost 8 bases and 3 bases respectively, with 19 bases between them. This CDR3 reads CASSRAGPQDTEAFF. The CDR3 DNA is TGTGCCAGCTCCCGAGCGGGGCCCCAAGACACTGAAGCTTTCTTT.

This clonotype was counted at least ten times. This chain uses TRBV7-9 with TRBJ2-2, with no clear D. From germline, CDR1 is SEHNR and CDR2 FQNEAQ (reference sequence). CDR3 length: 15 amino acids. Trimming shortened V by 3 bases and J by 5 bases, and 13 bases separated the two germline ends. This chain's CDR3 is CASSFGSVGTGELFF. The CDR3 DNA reads as TGTGCCAGCAGCTTCGGATCAGTGGGTACCGGGGAGCTGTTTTTT.

Ten or more counts support this clonotype. The genes are TRBV5-1 and TRBJ2-2; TRBD2 is a possible D gene (5 bases). CDR3 size: 14 residues. Trimming took 7 bases from V and 8 from J, leaving 18 bases between them. Germline V gene lookup returns CDR1 SGHRS and CDR2 YFSETQ. This chain's CDR3 is CASARATQAGELFF. CDR3 DNA: TGCGCCAGCGCGCGGGCCACCCAAGCTGGGGAGCTGTTTTTT.

This clonotype was seen at least ten times. The chain recombines TRBV14 with TRBJ2-2; D remains ambiguous. The CDR3 consists of 15 residues. CDR1 is SGHDN and CDR2 is FVKESK in the germline V gene. Trimming shortened V by 4 bases and J by 0 bases, and 9 bases separated the two germline ends. The CDR3 bases are TGTGCCAGCAGCCTAAGGGCCCCGAACACCGGGGAGCTGTTTTTT. It codes for CASSLRAPNTGELFF.

This clonotype came up many times. The chain carries TRBV20-1 and TRBJ2-1, with 8 bases fitting TRBD2. The trim removed 3 bases at V and 10 bases at J, leaving 5 bases unmatched. This CDR3 is 12 amino acids long. Per the germline V gene, CDR1 is DFQATT and CDR2 is SNEGSKA (reference sequence). The CDR3 DNA sequence: TGCAGTGCTAGTCGAGAGCGGGGGGAGCAGTTCTTC. Translated, it gives CSASRERGEQFF.